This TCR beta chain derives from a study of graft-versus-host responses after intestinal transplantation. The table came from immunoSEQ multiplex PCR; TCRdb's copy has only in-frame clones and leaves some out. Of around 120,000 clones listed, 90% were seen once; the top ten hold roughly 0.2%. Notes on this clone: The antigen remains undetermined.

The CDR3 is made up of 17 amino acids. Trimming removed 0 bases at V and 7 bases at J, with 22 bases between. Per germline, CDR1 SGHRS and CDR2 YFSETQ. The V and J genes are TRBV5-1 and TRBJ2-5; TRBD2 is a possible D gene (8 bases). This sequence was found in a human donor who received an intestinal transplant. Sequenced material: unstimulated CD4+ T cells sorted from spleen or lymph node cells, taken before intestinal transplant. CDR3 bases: TGCGCCAGCAGCTTGGAGAAATACGGGACTAGGGGGCGGACCCAGTACTTC. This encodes CASSLEKYGTRGRTQYF.